This T cell receptor (beta chain) stems from a study of breast tumors, draining lymph nodes, adjacent tissues. General observations from the study: Findings are consistent with lymph node origin and intratumoral expansion of most tumor T cells.

The lymph nodes were axillary draining lymph nodes from breast cancer patients. The CDR3 has 15 amino acids. V gave up 3 bases and J gave up 2 bases, with 11 bases separating them. This clonotype was detected many times. The antigen is unknown. Via MiXCR, TCRdb re-called the multiplex PCR reads, giving one row per CDR3 protein. The sample holds 270,000 or so distinct CDR3 sequences, 30% to 35% seen once. This receptor was taken from a female donor with breast cancer. Some clones in this sample may be carry-over from other donors' samples. The gene calls are TRBV12-3 or TRBV12-4 and TRBJ1-5; D not resolved. The sequenced sample was axillary lymph node tissue. The CDR3 sequence: CASSLTSIGNQPQHF. In DNA, the CDR3 is TGTGCCAGCAGTTTGACATCGATCGGCAATCAGCCCCAGCATTTT.